This T cell receptor beta chain is from a study of T cells in Graves' hyperthyroidism and ophthalmopathy (dated by TCRdb to about 2019). About the full investigation: Peripheral blood samples were taken at the time of initial diagnosis, prior to any treatment. TCR V-J signatures able to tell the groups apart were searched for in a discovery cohort of 90 to 100 patients, of whom roughly 42 had Graves' ophthalmopathy and roughly 57 had stable Graves' hyperthyroidism. Prospective prediction of ophthalmopathy was tested in an independent validation cohort consisting of fewer than 20 hyperthyroidism patients and some 15 patients who later progressed to ophthalmopathy. The 100 or so discovery patients were divided at random into training and test sets in a 7:3 ratio. In addition, the study compared T-cell repertoires in thyroid tissue and in blood from roughly 6 Graves' hyperthyroidism patients. After sampling, hyperthyroidism patients received methimazole starting at 30 mg daily, and ophthalmopathy patients received high-dose intravenous methylprednisolone. TCR Vbeta CDR3 sequencing of 135 peripheral blood samples (under 45 ophthalmopathy, under 80 hyperthyroidism and around 17 progressor patients) is reported in the paper.

Cut back by 6 bases and 8 bases, the V and J ends lie 16 bases apart. From the germline V gene (reference sequence), CDR1 is DFQATT and CDR2 is SNEGSKA. The CDR3 numbers 12 residues from cysteine through phenylalanine. Here the CDR3 DNA is all that survives: 36 bases in frame from base 1. A patient counted as having stable Graves' hyperthyroidism if no progression to ophthalmopathy occurred over 18 months of follow-up. Hyperthyroidism patients were newly diagnosed, had a disease duration of under 2 months, and were aged 18 to 65 years. Patients with uncontrolled infections, other autoimmune diseases, pregnancy or lactation were excluded. Diagnoses relied on clinical symptoms, serum thyroxine and TRAb, thyroid ultrasound and orbital computed tomography. PBMCs were isolated from about 9.2 ml of fresh peripheral blood by Ficoll-Paque density gradient centrifugation. Total RNA was extracted using Trizol reagent, and RNA quality was assessed on an Agilent 2100 Bioanalyzer.

This clonotype was picked up many times. Its antigen remains undetermined. Per-nucleotide qualities are absent, and no much larger clonotype sits a single base away. Amplification of TCR beta CDR3 regions was carried out from RNA transcripts. The TCR CDR3 was subjected to a first round of RT-PCR using the HTBI primer set and the Qiagen OneStep RT-PCR kit. A second multiplex PCR round built the libraries, followed by size selection and purification. Libraries were sequenced paired-end with 100 bp reads on an Illumina HiSeq2000. The paper's data handling went like this. SOAPnuke was used to process the raw data, throwing out any read that contained adapters or uncalled bases, had a mean Phred below 15, or lacked an exact constant-primer or identifier match. High-quality paired reads were merged using COPE v1.2.5, and each unique nucleotide sequence was defined as a clonotype. MiTCR v1.1 was used to align clonotypes to the IMGT TRBV, TRBD and TRBJ reference segments. The analysis was restricted to V-J combinations with a frequency above 0.0001, which together covered 99.2% of the repertoires. A TCS score was defined as the ratio of F50 (clonal expansion) to E x V (chaos), with BLOSUM62-based TCRdist applied between CDR3 peptides within each V-J. Welch's t-statistics and random forest reduced roughly 530 V-J features to 10 to 15, which were used in a naive Bayes classifier (R e1071). TCRdb's own reprocessing of the public reads used fastp at Q25 and MiXCR and kept productive beta chains. Each entry is one CDR3 protein sequence, shown with its most common DNA and genes. The V and J calls, along with clone size, are taken from TCRdb and not from the paper's own processing. Across this sample there are a few hundred thousand distinct CDR3 sequences, with 19% seen only once. The ten largest clones take up around 3.6% of the sample.

Study-level results and caveats: No statistical method was used to set the sample size in advance, and investigators knew the group allocation. In validation, the model predicted progression to ophthalmopathy a median of roughly 6.5 months before onset, with 65% to 71% sensitivity and 72.22% specificity. In cross-validation, a model built on a 13 V-J signature told ophthalmopathy apart from stable hyperthyroidism with just under 90% sensitivity and around 84% specificity, and in testing the same model reached 80%/75%. Most expanded thyroid clonotypes (frequency above 0.001) were also detected in blood, suggesting blood repertoires may reflect thyroid immune responses.

The chain is assembled from TRBV20-1 and TRBJ1-2, with no D gene named confidently. Sample: blood. The receptor was derived from a woman aged 18-29 years with Graves' hyperthyroidism. The CDR3 reads CSARPSLGGYTF. The DNA reads as follows: TGCAGTGCCAGGCCTAGCCTCGGGGGCTACACCTTC.